This TCR beta chain was sequenced during a study of blood T cell repertoires in COVID-19. Study at large: Samples representing acute and convalescent COVID-19 were sourced from the United States, Italy and Spain.

The cohort comprised adults aged 18 to 89 years residing in approximately 25 US areas. What the recovered Cohort 3 donors had was two negative PCRs, clearance, or symptom resolution. Authors' data handling: Reference gene primer amplification in the assay estimated nucleated cell counts. Clones were read by immunoSEQ multiplex PCR, and TCRdb kept only the in-frame ones, dropping some. D and trimming come from the DNA, and the V and J calls and clone size come from that table. The data hold fewer than 350,000 clones, with under 90% observed a single time. This CDR3 has 14 amino acids. V lost 4 bases, J lost 1 base, and 10 bases lay in between. Germline V gene lookup returns CDR1 LGHDT and CDR2 YNNKEL (reference sequence).

The sample comprised PBMCs or T cells enriched from blood (not recorded which). The TCR was taken from a man in his fifties or sixties who had recovered from COVID-19. The chain carries TRBV3-1 (or the pseudogene TRBV3-2) and TRBJ1-2; D is perhaps TRBD1 (5 bases). The CDR3 spells CASSPRQLNYGYTF. CDR3 DNA sequence: TGTGCCAGCAGCCCCAGACAGCTTAACTATGGCTACACCTTC.